This T cell receptor beta chain was found in a study of T cells after yellow fever vaccination. Study-wide points: Sorted repertoires could include abundant contaminating clonotypes from bulk cells.

TCRdb independently ran MiXCR on the 5' RACE reads; one entry per CDR3 protein. The table has about 310,000 distinct CDR3 sequences, around 3.9% seen once. This clonotype has ten or more counts. What it binds is unknown. The V and J ends lost 5 bases and 6 bases respectively, with 13 bases between them. The germline CDR1 and CDR2 sequences are SGHTA and FQGNSA. CDR3 size: 13 residues. The source was PBMCs, collected on the day of the yellow fever booster vaccination. This clonotype was sampled from a man between 18 and 29 years old who received the YFV17D yellow fever vaccine. The gene calls are TRBV7-2 and TRBJ1-2; no definite D call. The CDR3: CASSPNQRDGYTF. As DNA, the CDR3 is TGTGCCAGCAGCCCTAATCAGAGGGATGGCTACACCTTC.